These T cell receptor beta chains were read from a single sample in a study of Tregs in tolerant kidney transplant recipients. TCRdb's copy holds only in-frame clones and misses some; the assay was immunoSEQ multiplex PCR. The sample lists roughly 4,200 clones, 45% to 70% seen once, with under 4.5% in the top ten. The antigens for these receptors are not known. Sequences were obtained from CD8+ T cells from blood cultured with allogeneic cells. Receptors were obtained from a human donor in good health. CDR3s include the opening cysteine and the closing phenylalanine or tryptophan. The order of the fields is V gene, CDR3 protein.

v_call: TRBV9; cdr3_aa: CASSVEGRGGDEQYF
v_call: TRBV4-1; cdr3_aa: CASSQEDPLPPTDTQYF
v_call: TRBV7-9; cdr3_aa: CASSLTWRNYEQYF
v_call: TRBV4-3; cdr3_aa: CASSPRQGLDEQYF
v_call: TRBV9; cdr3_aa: CASSDGLAGELFF
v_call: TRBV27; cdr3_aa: CASGPLSTLGVETQYF
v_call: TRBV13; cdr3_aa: CASSPPTGIISGNTIYF
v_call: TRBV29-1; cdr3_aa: CSVEMVSLADTQYF
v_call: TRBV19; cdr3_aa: CASSIWSGAGELFF
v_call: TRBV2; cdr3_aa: CASRYLPGHQETQYF
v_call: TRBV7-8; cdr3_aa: CASRDLGLEQYF
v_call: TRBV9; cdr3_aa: CASSVDGNTGELFF
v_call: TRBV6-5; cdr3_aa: CASSYSMGRGAEAFF
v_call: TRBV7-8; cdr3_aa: CASSSLEGGTYEQYF
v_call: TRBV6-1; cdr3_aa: CASPALGGSTDTQYF
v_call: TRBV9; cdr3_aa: CASSVGLAVTYEQYF
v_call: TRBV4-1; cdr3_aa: CASSRRTESQETQYF
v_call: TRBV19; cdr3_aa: CASSLWTGYNEQFF
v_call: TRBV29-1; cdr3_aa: CSATWTEIYTEAFF
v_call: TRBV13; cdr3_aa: CASSSWTSGRGTDTQYF
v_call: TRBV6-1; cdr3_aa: CASSEGDRLYEQYF
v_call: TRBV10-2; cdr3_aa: CASSVGEKLFF
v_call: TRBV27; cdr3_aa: CASSFRSTDTQYF
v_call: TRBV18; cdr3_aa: CASSPYSGDQIYTF